The 2 T cell receptor beta chains below were found in one sample sequenced in a study of T-cell memory formation after mild COVID-19. One entry per CDR3 protein, called by TCRdb with MiXCR from the 5' RACE reads. The sample includes a few hundred thousand distinct CDR3 sequences, less than 20% of them seen just once. The specimen sequenced was PBMCs or a T cell subset sorted from them (not recorded which). The source of these receptors is a young man who had mild COVID-19 (a few samples of this study predate the infection). Cell type and time point are not known.

The V and J genes are TRBV7-9 and TRBJ2-5; D is undetermined. The CDR3 covers 12 residues. With 11 bases removed from V and 3 bases from J, the gap between germline ends came to 13 bases. In germline, CDR1 is SEHNR, CDR2 FQNEAQ (reference sequence). CDR3 DNA: TGTGCCGGACGCGGCCCTGAAGAGACCCAGTACTTC. This encodes CAGRGPEETQYF.

This clonotype occurred a few times. The chain uses TRBV12-3 or TRBV12-4 and TRBJ1-1; D ambiguous. Trimming took 4 bases from V and 4 from J, leaving 13 bases between them. CDR3 length: 14 residues. The CDR3 reads CASSSFEAGTEAFF. Here the CDR3 DNA reads TGTGCCAGCAGTTCCTTCGAGGCGGGCACTGAAGCTTTCTTT.